This is a list of T cell receptor beta chains from one sample in a study of metastatic and nonmetastatic thyroid tumors. MiXCR re-clonotyped the PCR reads for TCRdb. The sample holds some 15,000 clones; 13% are singletons and the top ten take roughly 31%. Source material: blood. These receptors were collected from a female donor with papillary thyroid cancer or a benign thyroid nodule (not recorded which). Some clones in this sample may be carry-over from other donors' samples. Each CDR3 is given without its conserved first and last residue. The D gene is left open where the match is weak.

v_call d_call cdr3_aa
TRBV6-1 - ASRPLSYNSPLH
TRBV2 - ASSEVGKNSPLH
TRBV6-1 - TSSEAAVSAYVQY
TRBV10-3 - AITLGDTWDGYT
TRBV24-1 TRBD1 ATSDPDRGELSGTQY
TRBV27 - ASSLSRWGNQPQH
TRBV7-9 - ASSFRDNEQF
TRBV6-2/TRBV6-3 - ASSFRDTTESF
TRBV7-2 TRBD2 ASSSLAGSSYNEQF
TRBV9 - ASSMGGWTEAF
TRBV20-1 - SARLFYNEQF
TRBV3-1 TRBD2 ASSQGLAGGLDTQY
TRBV3-1 TRBD2 ASSQKPSGVETQY
TRBV30 TRBD2 AWSVRGAGGGTQY
TRBV29-1 - SVKVIENTEAF
TRBV24-1 - ATSDQLGSQETQY
TRBV20-1 - SARTLRDYTESF
TRBV19 TRBD2 ASSLGEGPHNEQF
TRBV6-1 - ASSEWGGEGNQPQH
TRBV20-1 TRBD1 SARLPGTAQETQY
TRBV7-3 - ASSQDNTGELF
TRBV6-1 TRBD1 ASETPGQSTDTQY
TRBV7-9 - ASSLVGGELF
TRBV6-1 TRBD1 ASGRDSFYNSPLH
TRBV29-1 - SVGEAVYEQY
TRBV11-2 - ASSPGPAYEQY
TRBV4-1 - ASSQGGGSSYNEQF
TRBV5-1 TRBD1 ASSNRGGEGYGYT
TRBV6-1 TRBD2 ASSGFLRGGAKNIQY
TRBV5-4 - ASHREQETYEQY
TRBV7-8 TRBD1 ASSLRDRVGDNTGELF
TRBV29-1 - SVEAPRGAETQY
TRBV12-3/TRBV12-4 - ASSTMGGWNSPLH
TRBV28 TRBD1 ASSRQGALAF
TRBV27 - ASSLYGQPQH
TRBV18 TRBD2 AAATSASSYEQY
TRBV7-6 TRBD2 ASSNNIAGGTYEQY
TRBV19 - ASSTPRRPADTEAF
TRBV7-9 - ASSLVGTTYEQY
TRBV18 - ASSPEGQNTEAF
TRBV6-6 - ASSYSGDDEQF
TRBV2 - ASRGVAGAPRY
TRBV6-1 - ASGVQGGEQY
TRBV7-3 - ASSTPGQSPDTQY
TRBV6-2/TRBV6-3 - ASSNLGSNTEAF
TRBV15 - ATSRDTDSEGNTIY
TRBV6-5 - ASSYGAVNTGELF
TRBV29-1 - SVVPGHGIGVYGYT
TRBV5-1 - ASSFSRIDQPQH
TRBV19 TRBD1 ASSVGQGSTYEQY
TRBV27 - ASRTMNTEAF
TRBV27 TRBD1 ASRGRGAYGYT
TRBV3-1 TRBD2 ASSQVSGGQETQY
TRBV12-3/TRBV12-4 TRBD2 ASSMGLAGGPYEQY